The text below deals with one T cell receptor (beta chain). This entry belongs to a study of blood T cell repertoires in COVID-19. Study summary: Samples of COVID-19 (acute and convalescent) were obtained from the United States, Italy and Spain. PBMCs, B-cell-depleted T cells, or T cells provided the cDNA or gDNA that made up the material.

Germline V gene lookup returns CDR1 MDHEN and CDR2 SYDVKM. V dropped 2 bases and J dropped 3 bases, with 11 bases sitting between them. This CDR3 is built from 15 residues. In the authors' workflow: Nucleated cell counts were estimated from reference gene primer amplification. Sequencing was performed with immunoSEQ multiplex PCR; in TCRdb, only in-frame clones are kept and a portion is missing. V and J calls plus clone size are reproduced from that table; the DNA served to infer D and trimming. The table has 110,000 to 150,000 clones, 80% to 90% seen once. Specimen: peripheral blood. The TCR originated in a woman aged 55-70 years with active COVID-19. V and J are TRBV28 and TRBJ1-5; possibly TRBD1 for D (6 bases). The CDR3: CASSLRGGNNQPQHF. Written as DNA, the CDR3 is TGTGCCAGCAGTTTAAGAGGGGGAAACAATCAGCCCCAGCATTTT.